Sequencing of this TCR beta chain was carried out in a study of beta chain features in type 1 diabetes. Study-wide findings and caveats: Moderately but significantly shorter TCRB CDR3s were found in Type 1 diabetes patients in all four CD4+ subsets.

As regards this clone: Antigen: not known.

Expressed TCRB transcripts were sequenced after all isolated RNA was converted to cDNA. The assay was immunoSEQ multiplex PCR, and TCRdb's table has in-frame clones only and misses some. The sample comprises hundreds of thousands of clones, about an eighth of which are singletons, and about 0.02% rests with the top ten. Per germline, CDR1 SGDLS and CDR2 YYNGEE. This CDR3 is 13 amino acids long. The V gene lost 0 bases and the J gene lost 6 bases, with 9 bases spanning the gap. This rearrangement joins TRBV9 to TRBJ1-2; D unclear. The sequenced sample consisted of naive CD4+ T cells from blood. This clonotype originated in a man aged 18-30 years with type 1 diabetes. CDR3 DNA sequence: TGTGCCAGCAGCGTAGAACCCGAGAATGGCTACACCTTC. This translates into CASSVEPENGYTF.